The 27 T cell receptor beta chains presented below share a single source sample, sequenced in a study of cytomegalovirus exposure and HLA in healthy donors. A multiplex PCR was run with 60 Vbeta primers and 13 Jbeta primers. The repertoire was sequenced with immunoSEQ multiplex PCR; TCRdb's copy has only in-frame clones and lacks some. Of some 200,000 clones in the sample, 79% are singletons; the top ten hold 1.7%. Sequenced material: PBMCs. Source of these receptors: a man between 50 and 59 years old in good health and CMV-seronegative.

The chain carries TRBV11-3 and TRBJ2-7; D unresolved. V was pared by 6 bases and J by 6 bases, with 12 bases between. Looked up from germline, CDR1 is SGHNT and CDR2 is YENEEA. The CDR3 consists of 12 residues. The CDR3 protein is CASSRSLGEQYF. CDR3 nucleotides: TGTGCCAGCAGTCGGAGTCTCGGCGAGCAGTACTTC.

This chain joins TRBV11-2 and TRBJ2-7, with TRBD2 matching over 7 bases. The CDR3 is 13 residues long. Germline CDR1 is SGHAT and CDR2 is FQNNGV. The junction had 4 bases not matched to a gene; V was cut back by 3 bases and J by 5 bases. The CDR3 sequence: CASSFRLAHEQYF. CDR3 DNA: TGTGCCAGCAGCTTTAGACTAGCTCACGAGCAGTACTTC.

A single count supports this clone. This chain joins TRBV19 and TRBJ2-4, with 12 bases lining up with TRBD2. CDR1 LNHDA and CDR2 SQIVND come from the germline V gene (reference sequence). V lost 1 base to trimming and J lost 0 bases; unmatched junction nucleotides: 7. This CDR3 is built from 19 residues. The chain's CDR3 is CASSIGLAGELLAKNIQYF. The CDR3 DNA is TGTGCCAGTAGTATAGGACTAGCGGGAGAGTTACTAGCCAAAAACATTCAGTACTTC.

The V call is TRBV10-3, the J call TRBJ1-5, with a tentative D call TRBD1 (6 bases). The ends were cut back, 2 bases at V and 7 bases at J, with 15 bases in the middle. Germline assignment: CDR1 ENHRY and CDR2 SYGVKD. The CDR3 covers 15 residues. This CDR3 is CAISEPTGLRQPQHF. CDR3 coding DNA: TGTGCCATCAGTGAGCCTACAGGGTTGAGGCAGCCCCAGCATTTT.

The chain is built from TRBV6-1 and TRBJ1-5; D perhaps matches TRBD1 (6 bases). The CDR3 is made up of 14 amino acids. Germline loops: CDR1 MNHNS, CDR2 SASEGT. Between the trimmed V and J ends, which lost 6 bases and 7 bases, there was a span of 16 bases. The CDR3 region is CASSYRGAEQPQHF. In DNA, the CDR3 is TGTGCCAGCAGCTACCGGGGGGCGGAACAGCCCCAGCATTTT.

The rearrangement joins TRBV28 to TRBJ2-3; D is possibly TRBD1 (6 bases). The length of the CDR3 is 14 residues. Deletions cut 2 bases from V and 2 bases from J, with 8 bases between. The V gene's germline CDR1 is MDHEN and CDR2 SYDVKM. CDR3 nucleotide sequence: TGTGCCAGCAGTTTAACAGGGCCCACAGATACGCAGTATTTT. Amino acid sequence: CASSLTGPTDTQYF.

This chain uses TRBV9 with TRBJ2-5, with 11 bases identical to TRBD1. Germline trimming cut 4 bases from V and 3 bases from J; bases unmatched to any gene: 5. The CDR3 has 15 amino acids. CDR1 is SGDLS and CDR2 is YYNGEE in the germline V gene. CDR3 amino acids: CASSKGQGEKETQYF. In nucleotides, the CDR3 is TGTGCCAGCAGCAAGGGACAGGGGGAAAAAGAGACCCAGTACTTC.

This chain links TRBV15 with TRBJ2-5, with D possibly being TRBD1 (6 bases). Trimming removed 1 base from V and 0 bases from J, with 12 bases in between. The CDR3 covers 16 residues. Per the germline V gene, CDR1 is LNHNV and CDR2 is YYDKDF (reference sequence). CDR3 protein: CATSRAEGGNQETQYF. The CDR3 DNA is TGTGCCACCAGCAGAGCGGAAGGGGGAAACCAAGAGACCCAGTACTTC.

The genes are TRBV7-7 and TRBJ1-5, with D unresolved. V shed 2 bases and J shed 0 bases, with 11 bases lying between them. This CDR3 contains 16 residues. Looked up from germline, CDR1 is SSHAT and CDR2 is FNYEAQ (reference sequence). CDR3 residues: CASSLSGERSNQPQHF. CDR3 DNA: TGTGCCAGCAGCTTATCTGGGGAGCGTAGCAATCAGCCCCAGCATTTT.

The chain is built from TRBV27 and TRBJ2-7; 13 bases match TRBD2. V shed 5 bases and J 6 bases; nucleotides not matched to a gene: 10. Germline-derived CDR1 and CDR2 are MNHEY and SMNVEV (reference sequence). This CDR3 has 16 residues. CDR3 in amino acids: CASSPGLAGVLGEQYF. CDR3 DNA sequence: TGTGCCAGCAGTCCCGGACTAGCGGGAGTGTTAGGCGAGCAGTACTTC.

Details on this clone: The sample contains more than one DNA sequence encoding this CDR3. V and J are TRBV2 and TRBJ2-5; D is unclear. The V and J ends lost 6 bases and 5 bases respectively, with 7 bases between them. Germline V gene lookup returns CDR1 SNHLY and CDR2 FYNNEI. CDR3 length: 11 amino acids. CDR3 in amino acids: CASRLQETQYF. The CDR3 bases are TGTGCCAGCAGGCTCCAGGAGACCCAGTACTTC. The full variable domain, with the rest looked up from reference TRBV2 and TRBJ2-5, is EPEVTQTPSHQVTQMGQEVILRCVPISNHLYFYWYRQILGQKVEFLVSFYNNEISEKSEIFDDQFSVERPDGSNFTLKIRSTKLEDSAMYFCASRLQETQYFGPGTRLLVL.

The CDR3: CASSDDGGADQPQHF. For the CDR3, the DNA is TGTGCCAGCAGTGACGACGGCGGAGCGGATCAGCCCCAGCATTTT. V and J are TRBV2 and TRBJ1-5; no firm D call. V was cut by 3 bases and J by 5 bases, with 14 bases left in between. Germline assignment: CDR1 SNHLY and CDR2 FYNNEI. This CDR3 is 15 amino acids long.

CDR3 loop: CASSLRLAGAETQYF. In DNA, the CDR3 is TGCGCCAGCAGCCTCCGACTAGCGGGAGCAGAGACCCAGTACTTC. The V call is TRBV4-1, the J call TRBJ2-5; the match to TRBD2 covers 12 bases. CDR3 length: 15 residues. Germline V CDR1 and CDR2: MGHRA, YSYEKL. V shed 4 bases, J shed 4 bases, and the junction held 4 bases outside the gene matches.

The sample holds a few counts of this clone. The chain has TRBV6-5 and TRBJ1-3, with D possibly being TRBD1 (5 bases). CDR1 and CDR2 from the germline V gene are MNHEY and SVGAGI. Trimming shortened V by 3 bases and J by 0 bases, and 12 bases separated the two germline ends. This CDR3 region has 16 residues. DNA of the CDR3: TGTGCCAGCAGTTATAGGGGCGGAAACTCTGGAAACACCATATATTTT. Translated, it gives CASSYRGGNSGNTIYF.

The J gene is TRBJ1-4, the V gene TRBV28; tentatively, D is TRBD1 (6 bases). CDR1 and CDR2 (germline): MDHEN, SYDVKM. The ends were cut back, 7 bases at V and 8 bases at J, with 20 bases in the middle. This CDR3 comprises 15 residues. CDR3 nucleotide sequence: TGTGCCAGCAATAGGGGGGGACACGAGGGCGAAAAACTGTTTTTT. Translated: CASNRGGHEGEKLFF. Supplemented by reference TRBV28 and TRBJ1-4, the full variable domain reads DVKVTQSSRYLVKRTGEKVFLECVQDMDHENMFWYRQDPGLGLRLIYFSYDVKMKEKGDIPEGYSVSREKKERFSLILESASTNQTSMYLCASNRGGHEGEKLFFGSGTQLSVL.

CDR3 in DNA: TGTGCCAGCAGCACTAGTGAGGTCTCTGGAGAGACCCAGTACTTC. Translation gives CASSTSEVSGETQYF. The chain couples TRBV7-8 to TRBJ2-5, with a weak D call TRBD2 (5 bases). The V gene's germline CDR1 is SGHVS and CDR2 FQNEAQ. This CDR3 is 15 amino acids long. The V gene lost 5 bases and the J gene lost 4 bases, with 17 bases spanning the gap. The full variable domain, rest sourced from reference TRBV7-8 and TRBJ2-5, is GAGVSQSPRYKVAKRGQDVALRCDPISGHVSLFWYQQALGQGPEFLTYFQNEAQLDKSGLPSDRFFAERPEGSVSTLKIQRTQQEDSAVYLCASSTSEVSGETQYFGPGTRLLVL.

This chain links TRBV27 with TRBJ1-5; possible D gene TRBD1, 6 bases. The CDR3 loop spans 15 amino acids. Trimming stripped 3 bases from V and 4 bases from J, with 13 bases between. Germline V gene lookup returns CDR1 MNHEY and CDR2 SMNVEV (reference sequence). CDR3 loop: CASSFLFDRNQPQHF. The CDR3 DNA reads as TGTGCCAGCAGTTTCCTATTCGACAGGAATCAGCCCCAGCATTTT.

This clone appeared once. This sequence joins TRBV6-1 and TRBJ2-2, with a tentative D call TRBD2 (5 bases). The CDR3 is made up of 15 amino acids. Trimming pared 7 bases from V and 2 bases from J, leaving 14 bases between. Germline V gene lookup returns CDR1 MNHNS and CDR2 SASEGT. The CDR3 loop is CASTGLQANTGELFF. In DNA, the CDR3 is TGTGCCAGCACGGGATTGCAGGCTAACACCGGGGAGCTGTTTTTT.

The genes are TRBV6-5 and TRBJ1-4; D is perhaps TRBD1 (6 bases). V dropped 8 bases and J dropped 7 bases, with 20 bases sitting between them. The CDR3 runs 15 residues. Germline V lookup: CDR1 MNHEY, CDR2 SVGAGI. The CDR3 here is CASFPVQGGTEKLFF. In nucleotides, the CDR3 is TGTGCCAGCTTTCCCGTACAGGGAGGGACTGAAAAACTGTTTTTT.

This clone was seen only a few times. The chain recombines TRBV28 with TRBJ1-2, with 7 bases identical to TRBD1. There are 15 residues in the CDR3. Germline loops: CDR1 MDHEN, CDR2 SYDVKM. V lost 3 bases and J lost 4; bases outside the gene matches: 8. DNA of the CDR3: TGTGCCAGCAGTTTTCCAACCGGGACAGCCTATGGCTACACCTTC. Residues: CASSFPTGTAYGYTF.

The table lists this clone with a few counts. The chain has TRBV21-1 and TRBJ2-7; TRBD1 is the table's D call, not checked against the DNA. TRBV21-1 is reported as a pseudogene. The CDR3 length is 14 residues. The CDR3 DNA sequence: TGTGCCAGCAAGGGCGGACAGGGTGACATCGAGCAGTACTTC. As protein: CASKGGQGDIEQYF.

The CDR3 reads CASSRSGSSDTQYF. DNA for the CDR3: TGTGCCAGCAGCCGTAGCGGGAGCTCAGATACGCAGTATTTT. The chain recombines TRBV7-3 with TRBJ2-3; 9 nucleotides line up with TRBD2. Trimming cost V 5 bases and J 4 bases; bases outside gene matches: 4. Germline V lookup: CDR1 SGHTA, CDR2 FQGTGA. This CDR3 is 14 amino acids long.

This chain connects TRBV4-1 to TRBJ2-7; 11 nucleotides align to TRBD2. Unmatched junction bases numbered 5, after V lost 0 bases and J lost 7 bases. CDR1 MGHRA and CDR2 YSYEKL come from the germline V gene. There are 15 residues in the CDR3. CDR3 protein: CASSQETSGRTEQYF. DNA for the CDR3: TGCGCCAGCAGCCAAGAAACTAGCGGGAGAACGGAGCAGTACTTC.

This chain joins TRBV28 and TRBJ1-5, with TRBD1 identical over 9 bases. In germline, CDR1 is MDHEN, CDR2 SYDVKM. V dropped 4 bases and J dropped 3; count of bases not matched to a gene: 4. The length of the CDR3 is 15 residues. CDR3 protein: CASSYTGGVNQPQHF. The CDR3, as DNA: TGTGCCAGCAGTTACACAGGGGGCGTCAATCAGCCCCAGCATTTT.

This clone has a handful of counts. The CDR3 sequence is CASRPQGTYEQYF. The CDR3 nucleotides are TGTGCCAGCAGGCCCCAGGGTACCTACGAGCAGTACTTC. The chain uses TRBV25-1 and TRBJ2-7; D perhaps matches TRBD1 (5 bases). Trimming took 6 bases from V and 2 from J, leaving 11 bases between them. CDR1 MGHDK and CDR2 SYGVNS come from the germline V gene. This CDR3 spans 13 amino acids.

The gene calls are TRBV7-9 and TRBJ1-2; 10 positions match TRBD1. Losses at the gene ends were 5 bases for V and 7 bases for J; bases not matched to a gene: 7. This CDR3 comprises 14 residues. The germline gives CDR1 SEHNR, CDR2 FQNEAQ (reference sequence). DNA of the CDR3: TGTGCCAGCAGCGGCGGGACAGGGGATCTTGGCTACACCTTC. Amino acids: CASSGGTGDLGYTF.

J is TRBJ2-3 and V is TRBV5-6; 7 bases are a match to TRBD1. This CDR3 is 18 amino acids long. V was pared by 1 base and J by 6 bases, with 17 bases of the junction left unmatched. Germline-derived CDR1 and CDR2 are SGHDT and YYEEEE. CDR3 DNA: TGTGCCAGCAGCTTGTATTCGACAGGGAACGTCCCAGGCGATACGCAGTATTTT. Protein sequence: CASSLYSTGNVPGDTQYF.